The 31 T cell receptor beta chains below come from one sample, sequenced in a study of CD8 T cells in ankylosing spondylitis. Study-level findings and limits: Ankylosing spondylitis blood appeared to be characterized by a TCR beta motif of several highly homologous variants.

The antigens of these receptors remain unknown. TCRdb passed the 5' RACE reads through MiXCR, listing each CDR3 protein once. Of around 220,000 distinct CDR3 sequences listed, about a sixth are singletons. Sequenced: blood, either unsorted or a sorted T cell fraction (not recorded which). Receptors originate from a male donor with ankylosing spondylitis.

V usage is TRBV5-5 and J usage is TRBJ1-5, with D possibly TRBD1 on 6 matching bases. V dropped 2 bases and J dropped 8 bases, with 14 bases sitting between them. The length of the CDR3 is 14 residues. Germline CDR1 and CDR2: SGHKS and YYEKEE (reference sequence). CDR3 bases: TGTGCCAGCAGCTTTGGGGCAGGGGACGAGCCCCAGCATTTT. The encoded protein is CASSFGAGDEPQHF.

The chain uses TRBV4-1 and TRBJ2-5; TRBD2 agrees at 8 bases. CDR1 MGHRA and CDR2 YSYEKL come from the germline V gene. The J segment lost 1 base and the V segment lost 1 base, leaving 2 bases of the junction unmatched. This CDR3 is built from 15 residues. The CDR3 DNA sequence: TGCGCCAGCAGCCAAGGGCTAGCGGGCCAAGAGACCCAGTACTTC. Its translation is CASSQGLAGQETQYF.

This clonotype was detected ten times or more. The CDR3 DNA is TGTGCCAGCAGCTTAGGACCCGACCTGATGAGAAACACCATATATTTT. Encoded protein: CASSLGPDLMRNTIYF. The genes are TRBV11-2 and TRBJ1-3; unclear D gene. V was pared by 1 base and J by 5 bases, with 15 bases between. Germline V lookup: CDR1 SGHAT, CDR2 FQNNGV. The CDR3 consists of 16 residues.

This clonotype has only a few counts. This chain links TRBV27 with TRBJ2-2, with D possibly TRBD1 on 6 matching bases. In germline, CDR1 is MNHEY, CDR2 SMNVEV (reference sequence). Trimming cost V 4 bases and J 5 bases, with 11 bases left between them. This CDR3 comprises 14 residues. CDR3 nucleotides: TGTGCCAGCAGTTCAGGGGCCCGTACCGGGGAGCTGTTTTTT. It codes for CASSSGARTGELFF.

The J gene is TRBJ2-5, the V gene TRBV4-3; TRBD1 aligns across 10 bases. This CDR3 spans 16 amino acids. V was pared by 1 base and J by 4 bases, with 6 bases of the junction left unmatched. The germline CDR1 and CDR2 sequences are LGHNA and YSLEER. As DNA, the CDR3 is TGCGCCAGCAGCCAAGTGTGGGACAGGGGCTCAGAGACCCAGTACTTC. This translates into CASSQVWDRGSETQYF.

This clonotype has just a few counts. The chain links TRBV15 to TRBJ1-1, with D perhaps matching TRBD1 (5 bases). This CDR3 region has 15 residues. Trimming pared 5 bases from V and 0 bases from J, leaving 13 bases between. CDR1 is LNHNV, CDR2 YYDKDF, per germline (reference sequence). DNA of the CDR3: TGTGCCACCAGCGGGAGAGGGGTCCTGAACACTGAAGCTTTCTTT. This codes for CATSGRGVLNTEAFF.

This clonotype has only a few counts. V usage is TRBV5-1 and J usage is TRBJ1-4; D uncertain. The CDR3 spans 18 residues. Germline V lookup: CDR1 SGHRS, CDR2 YFSETQ. Trimming took off 0 bases at V and 0 bases at J, with 15 bases between the two ends. The CDR3 protein is CASSLALLAEPTNEKLFF. The DNA of the CDR3 is TGCGCCAGCAGCTTGGCCTTGTTGGCAGAACCAACTAATGAAAAACTGTTTTTT.

This clonotype was seen many times. The chain combines TRBV7-9 with TRBJ2-1; TRBD2 matches 11 bases. V dropped 5 bases and J dropped 4; count of bases not matched to a gene: 4. The germline CDR1 and CDR2 sequences are SEHNR and FQNEAQ (reference sequence). CDR3 length: 15 residues. As DNA, the CDR3 is TGTGCCAGCAGCACAACTAGCGGGGGATACAATGAGCAGTTCTTC. This translates into CASSTTSGGYNEQFF. Looking up the rest from reference TRBV7-9 and TRBJ2-1 gives the full variable domain: DTGVSQNPRHKITKRGQNVTFRCDPISEHNRLYWYRQTLGQGPEFLTYFQNEAQLEKSRLLSDRFSAERPKGSFSTLEIQRTEQGDSAMYLCASSTTSGGYNEQFFGPGTRLTVL.

The V call is TRBV28, the J call TRBJ2-5; perhaps TRBD1 as D (6 bases). The CDR3 totals 14 residues. CDR1 MDHEN and CDR2 SYDVKM come from the germline V gene. The ends were cut back, 3 bases at V and 5 bases at J, with 13 bases in the middle. The CDR3 loop reads CASSFSGAGETQYF. CDR3 bases: TGTGCCAGCAGTTTCTCAGGGGCAGGGGAGACCCAGTACTTC. Variable domain in full (rest from reference TRBV28 and TRBJ2-5): DVKVTQSSRYLVKRTGEKVFLECVQDMDHENMFWYRQDPGLGLRLIYFSYDVKMKEKGDIPEGYSVSREKKERFSLILESASTNQTSMYLCASSFSGAGETQYFGPGTRLLVL.

This clonotype was recorded a few times. This CDR3 reads CASSVEVGWNEQFF. DNA for the CDR3: TGTGCCAGCAGCGTAGAGGTAGGGTGGAATGAGCAGTTCTTC. The chain couples TRBV9 to TRBJ2-1; D uncertain. This CDR3 has 14 residues. Germline lookup yields CDR1 SGDLS and CDR2 YYNGEE. Trimming cost V 0 bases and J 7 bases, with 11 bases left between them.

This chain uses TRBV11-2 with TRBJ1-1; D call uncertain. This CDR3 is built from 15 residues. Germline-derived CDR1 and CDR2 are SGHAT and FQNNGV. The V and J ends lost 2 bases and 1 base respectively, with 11 bases between them. The DNA for the CDR3 is TGTGCCAGCAGCTTATTGGCGCCAGGGAACACTGAAGCTTTCTTT. Protein: CASSLLAPGNTEAFF.

The chain employs TRBV7-9 and TRBJ1-5; D remains ambiguous. In germline, CDR1 is SEHNR, CDR2 FQNEAQ (reference sequence). Trimming removed 1 base from V and 0 bases from J, with 10 bases in between. The CDR3 sequence is 16 residues long. CDR3 sequence: CASSLDRWDSNQPQHF. The CDR3 DNA sequence: TGTGCCAGCAGCTTAGATCGATGGGATAGCAATCAGCCCCAGCATTTT.

V usage is TRBV20-1 and J usage is TRBJ2-7, with D maybe TRBD2 (8 bases). V lost 3 bases and J 0 bases, leaving 33 bases between the germline ends. The germline CDR1 and CDR2 sequences are DFQATT and SNEGSKA (reference sequence). The CDR3 length is 21 residues. For the CDR3, the DNA is TGCAGTGCTAGGACAGGGAAAGGATCGGGAGGGGAACGACTAGACTCCTACGAGCAGTACTTC. Amino acids: CSARTGKGSGGERLDSYEQYF.

The rearrangement links TRBV2 to TRBJ2-1; unclear D gene. Germline V CDR1 and CDR2: SNHLY, FYNNEI. The length of the CDR3 is 15 residues. The V end was cut by 3 bases, the J end by 5 bases, with 14 bases between. As DNA, the CDR3 is TGTGCCAGCAGTGATTTCCTAGGTATCGACAATGAGCAGTTCTTC. Amino acid sequence: CASSDFLGIDNEQFF.

Of note for this clonotype: A much larger clone sits a single nucleotide away, making a read error possible. The rearrangement joins TRBV12-3 or TRBV12-4 to TRBJ2-2, with D perhaps matching TRBD2 (6 bases). V was cut by 6 bases and J by 5 bases, with 16 bases left in between. The CDR3 length is 15 residues. The DNA of the CDR3 is TGTGCCAGCAGCCCTGGACGGGGGTTGACCGGGGAGCTGTTTTTT. This encodes CASSPGRGLTGELFF.

This clonotype was recorded a few times. V usage is TRBV6-1 and J usage is TRBJ2-1; the match to TRBD1 covers 7 bases. Germline CDR1 MNHNS, CDR2 SASEGT. V was clipped by 5 bases and J by 7 bases; unmatched bases: 11. The CDR3 runs 15 residues. CDR3: CASSQTGTVSNEQFF. CDR3 nucleotide sequence: TGTGCCAGCAGTCAGACCGGGACAGTCTCTAATGAGCAGTTCTTC.

The chain employs TRBV7-9 and TRBJ2-1; the D gene is possibly TRBD1 (6 bases). The V gene's germline CDR1 is SEHNR and CDR2 FQNEAQ (reference sequence). The CDR3 runs to 14 residues. V was clipped by 2 bases and J by 5 bases, with 10 bases between them. For the CDR3, the DNA is TGTGCCAGCAGCTTAACCGGACAGAACAATGAGCAGTTCTTC. It encodes CASSLTGQNNEQFF.

This clonotype was detected a few times. The chain uses TRBV20-1 and TRBJ2-1; TRBD2 aligns across 9 bases. Germline V lookup: CDR1 DFQATT, CDR2 SNEGSKA (reference sequence). The CDR3 sequence is 15 residues long. After removal of 6 bases from V and 2 bases from J, the junction contained 8 bases not matched to a gene. CDR3 sequence (DNA): TGCAGTGCAGACGGCTCTAGCGGGGCCTACAATGAGCAGTTCTTC. Residues: CSADGSSGAYNEQFF.

The CDR3 DNA is TGTGCCAGCAGCTCGCCTACTCAGGTGTCCGCTGAAGCTTTCTTT. It codes for CASSSPTQVSAEAFF. The chain is built from TRBV7-8 and TRBJ1-1, with no clear D. The germline CDR1 and CDR2 sequences are SGHVS and FQNEAQ. V was trimmed by 4 bases and J by 6 bases, leaving 18 bases between them. The CDR3 has 15 residues.

In this sample, this clonotype turned up many times. This chain connects TRBV12-3 or TRBV12-4 to TRBJ2-2; TRBD1 matches at 7 bases. The CDR3 is made up of 14 amino acids. J was trimmed by 2 bases and V by 6 bases; bases with no gene match: 3. In DNA, the CDR3 is TGTGCCAGCAGGGGGACAGATAACACCGGGGAGCTGTTTTTT. Its protein is CASRGTDNTGELFF.

In this sample, this clonotype turned up a few times. This chain uses TRBV6-2 or TRBV6-3 with TRBJ2-2; TRBD1 might be the D (6 bases). The length of the CDR3 is 12 residues. The V gene lost 7 bases and the J gene lost 8 bases, with 11 bases spanning the gap. Germline V gene lookup returns CDR1 MNHEY and CDR2 SVGEGT. The CDR3 coding sequence is TGTGCCAGCAACTCAGGGGCTGGGGAGCTGTTTTTT. This encodes CASNSGAGELFF.

The chain joins TRBV14 to TRBJ2-1, with TRBD2 matching over 11 bases. This CDR3 spans 12 amino acids. Unmatched junction bases numbered 2, after V lost 4 bases and J lost 12 bases. Germline-derived CDR1 and CDR2 are SGHDN and FVKESK. The CDR3 loop reads CASSPTSGAQFF. In DNA, the CDR3 is TGTGCCAGCAGCCCGACTAGCGGGGCGCAGTTCTTC.

This chain joins TRBV20-1 and TRBJ2-1; 10 nucleotides agree with TRBD2. The CDR3 loop spans 18 amino acids. Germline lookup yields CDR1 DFQATT and CDR2 SNEGSKA (reference sequence). After removal of 0 bases from V and 0 bases from J, the junction contained 8 bases not matched to a gene. This CDR3 reads CSARDSSGRTSSYNEQFF. CDR3 coding DNA: TGCAGTGCTAGAGATAGTAGCGGGAGGACCAGCTCCTACAATGAGCAGTTCTTC.

The chain is built from TRBV6-5 and TRBJ2-7; D not certain. CDR1 and CDR2 (germline): MNHEY, SVGAGI. This CDR3 spans 13 amino acids. Trimming stripped 0 bases from V and 2 bases from J, with 5 bases between. The DNA for the CDR3 is TGTGCCAGCAGTTACTCGGTTACCTACGAGCAGTACTTC. Protein: CASSYSVTYEQYF.

The gene calls are TRBV12-3 or TRBV12-4 and TRBJ2-3, with D tentatively TRBD2 (6 bases). The CDR3 spans 16 residues. The germline V and J ends were trimmed by 5 bases and 4 bases, with 19 bases remaining between them. CDR3: CASSLPSGGDPDTQYF. CDR3 sequence (DNA): TGTGCCAGCAGTCTCCCCAGTGGAGGGGACCCAGATACGCAGTATTTT.

This chain uses TRBV25-1 with TRBJ2-1; 7 bases line up with TRBD2. V gave up 2 bases and J gave up 8 bases; unmatched junction bases: 9. The germline CDR1 and CDR2 sequences are MGHDK and SYGVNS. There are 15 residues in the CDR3. The CDR3 DNA reads as TGTGCCAGCAGTGAAGGACTAGGATTATCCGATGAGCAGTTCTTC. Protein sequence: CASSEGLGLSDEQFF. The complete variable domain, with remaining parts taken from reference TRBV25-1 and TRBJ2-1, reads EADIYQTPRYLVIGTGKKITLECSQTMGHDKMYWYQQDPGMELHLIHYSYGVNSTEKGDLSSESTVSRIRTEHFPLTLESARPSHTSQYLCASSEGLGLSDEQFFGPGTRLTVL.

This chain joins TRBV5-6 and TRBJ2-5; D perhaps matches TRBD2 (7 bases). The V end lost 2 bases, the J end lost 4 bases, and 15 bases lay between the germline ends. Germline lookup yields CDR1 SGHDT and CDR2 YYEEEE. The CDR3 covers 15 residues. The CDR3 sequence: CASSFDGGRLETQYF. CDR3 coding DNA: TGTGCCAGCAGCTTTGACGGGGGGCGCTTAGAGACCCAGTACTTC.

This clonotype has more than one count but fewer than ten. This chain joins TRBV7-2 and TRBJ1-1; TRBD1 is a possible D gene (6 bases). Germline loops: CDR1 SGHTA, CDR2 FQGNSA. The CDR3 sequence is 18 residues long. V dropped 0 bases and J dropped 0 bases, with 17 bases sitting between them. The CDR3 sequence is CASSLAVILGQMNTEAFF. In nucleotides, the CDR3 is TGTGCCAGCAGCTTAGCGGTAATTTTGGGACAAATGAACACTGAAGCTTTCTTT. Full variable domain (missing parts from reference TRBV7-2 and TRBJ1-1): GAGVSQSPSNKVTEKGKDVELRCDPISGHTALYWYRQSLGQGLEFLIYFQGNSAPDKSGLPSDRFSAERTGGSVSTLTIQRTQQEDSAVYLCASSLAVILGQMNTEAFFGQGTRLTVV.

This clonotype occurred a few times. This chain uses TRBV7-3 with TRBJ2-3; D call uncertain. Germline assignment: CDR1 SGHTA and CDR2 FQGTGA. Trimming took 6 bases from V and 0 from J, leaving 7 bases between them. This CDR3 region has 13 residues. CDR3 nucleotides: TGTGCCAGCAGACAAACTAGCACAGATACGCAGTATTTT. Translating it yields CASRQTSTDTQYF. The full variable domain, rest sourced from reference TRBV7-3 and TRBJ2-3, is GAGVSQTPSNKVTEKGKYVELRCDPISGHTALYWYRQSLGQGPEFLIYFQGTGAADDSGLPNDRFFAVRPEGSVSTLKIQRTERGDSAVYLCASRQTSTDTQYFGPGTRLTVL.

This clonotype came up a few times. The chain links TRBV27 to TRBJ1-6; D is ambiguous. CDR1 and CDR2 from the germline V gene are MNHEY and SMNVEV (reference sequence). The CDR3 extends over 13 amino acids. V shed 3 bases and J shed 10 bases, with 10 bases lying between them. The CDR3 loop reads CASSFKQHSPLHF. The CDR3 DNA is TGTGCCAGCAGTTTCAAACAGCACTCACCCCTCCACTTT.

The CDR3 spells CASSLSGAGVVEQYF. CDR3 nucleotide sequence: TGTGCCAGCAGTTTATCGGGAGCGGGAGTAGTCGAGCAGTACTTC. V usage is TRBV27 and J usage is TRBJ2-7; 8 positions match TRBD2. The germline CDR1 and CDR2 sequences are MNHEY and SMNVEV (reference sequence). V trimming: 0 bases; J trimming: 6 bases; junction bases outside the gene matches: 7. The CDR3 sequence is 15 residues long.